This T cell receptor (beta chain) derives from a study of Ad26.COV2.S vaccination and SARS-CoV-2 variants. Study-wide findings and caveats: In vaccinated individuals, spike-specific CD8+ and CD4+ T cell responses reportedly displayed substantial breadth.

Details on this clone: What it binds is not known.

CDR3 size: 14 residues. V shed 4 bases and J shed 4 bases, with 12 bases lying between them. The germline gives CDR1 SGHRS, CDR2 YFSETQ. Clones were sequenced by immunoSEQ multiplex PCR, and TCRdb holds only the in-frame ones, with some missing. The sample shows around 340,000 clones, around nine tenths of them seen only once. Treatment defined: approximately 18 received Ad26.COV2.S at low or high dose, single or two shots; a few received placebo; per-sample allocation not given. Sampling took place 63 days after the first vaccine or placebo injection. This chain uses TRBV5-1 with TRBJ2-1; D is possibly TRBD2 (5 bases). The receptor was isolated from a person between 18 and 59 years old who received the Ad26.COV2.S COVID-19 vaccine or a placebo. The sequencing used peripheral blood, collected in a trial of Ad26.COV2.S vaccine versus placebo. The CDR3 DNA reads TGCGCCAGCAGCGGAACCGGGATTTACAATGAGCAGTTCTTC. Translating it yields CASSGTGIYNEQFF. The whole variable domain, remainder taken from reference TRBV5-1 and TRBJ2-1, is KAGVTQTPRYLIKTRGQQVTLSCSPISGHRSVSWYQQTPGQGLQFLFEYFSETQRNKGNFPGRFSGRQFSNSRSEMNVSTLELGDSALYLCASSGTGIYNEQFFGPGTRLTVL.